These T cell receptor beta chains were read from a single sample in a study of T-cell memory formation after mild COVID-19. TCRdb re-derived calls from the 5' RACE reads in MiXCR, one entry per CDR3 protein. The table has roughly 350,000 distinct CDR3 sequences, about an eighth seen once. The sample consisted of PBMCs or a T cell subset sorted from them (not recorded which). Receptor source: a man between 18 and 35 years old who had mild COVID-19 (a few samples of this study predate the infection). Cell type and time point are not known. Both conserved end residues are part of each CDR3. The D gene is left open where the match is weak. Expanded clones get a size class; other rows say once, few or many, or leave the size out.

D	V	J	size	DNA	CDR3
TRBD1	TRBV7-9	TRBJ1-2	few	TGTGCCAGCACCCGAACAGGGGTGCTTCGGGGCTACACCTTC	CASTRTGVLRGYTF
.	TRBV6-5	TRBJ1-1	.	TGTGCCAGCTCCCGCCTCCCGGGCACTGAAGCTTTCTTT	CASSRLPGTEAFF
TRBD1	TRBV4-1	TRBJ1-2	.	TGCGCCAGCAGCCAGGGAAACAGGGGTTTATATGGCTACACCTTC	CASSQGNRGLYGYTF
TRBD1	TRBV7-2	TRBJ2-2	.	TGTGCCAGCAGCCGACTACAGGGGAGCACCGGGGAGCTGTTTTTT	CASSRLQGSTGELFF
TRBD1	TRBV28	TRBJ1-6	few	TGTGCCAGCAGTTTACGACAGGGTGGGTTCCACTTT	CASSLRQGGFHF
.	TRBV7-8	TRBJ2-5	.	TGTGCCAGCAGCTCCCCCGACGGCTCTTTACAAGAGACCCAGTACTTC	CASSSPDGSLQETQYF
.	TRBV5-4	TRBJ1-1	many	TGTGCCAGCAGCTTGGCTCGGGACACTGAAGCTTTCTTT	CASSLARDTEAFF
TRBD1	TRBV11-2	TRBJ2-1	few	TGTGCCAGCAGCTTAGACCCGGGACAGGGCTTTTTGGAGCAGTTCTTC	CASSLDPGQGFLEQFF
TRBD2	TRBV6-2/TRBV6-3	TRBJ2-1	few	TGTGCCAGCAGTCGAAGCGGGGCTACCTACAATGAGCAGTTCTTC	CASSRSGATYNEQFF
TRBD1	TRBV29-1	TRBJ2-3	many	TGCAGCGTCTCTCAGGGGGACACAGATACGCAGTATTTT	CSVSQGDTDTQYF
.	TRBV28	TRBJ1-3	.	TGTGCCAGCAGCTCCGGATGGTCAAACACCATATATTTT	CASSSGWSNTIYF
.	TRBV6-2/TRBV6-3	TRBJ2-6	.	TGTGCCAGCAGTTACACGGGGGCCGGGGCCAACGTCCTGACTTTC	CASSYTGAGANVLTF
TRBD2	TRBV7-2	TRBJ2-3	few	TGTGCCAGCAGCTTAGCGGGGACTAGCGGAGATACGCAGTATTTT	CASSLAGTSGDTQYF
TRBD1	TRBV7-9	TRBJ2-1	few	TGTGCCAGCAGCCGTGTCTCGGGACAGGGCTACAATGAGCAGTTCTTC	CASSRVSGQGYNEQFF
TRBD1	TRBV12-3/TRBV12-4	TRBJ2-7	few	TGTGCCAGCAGTTCCGCGGGACAGGGGATCTACGAGCAGTACTTC	CASSSAGQGIYEQYF
.	TRBV4-3	TRBJ2-2	.	TGCGCCAGCAGCCAAGATGGGGGGACTCCCGGGGAGCTGTTTTTT	CASSQDGGTPGELFF
.	TRBV2	TRBJ2-7	many	TGTGCCAGCGGCCGGACAGCCTCCTACGAGCAGTACTTC	CASGRTASYEQYF
TRBD1	TRBV27	TRBJ1-5	few	TGTGCCAGCAGTGTTGACAGGGTTGGCAATCAGCCCCAGCATTTT	CASSVDRVGNQPQHF
.	TRBV28	TRBJ2-5	few	TGTGCCAGCAGTACCTCCCAAGAGACCCAGTACTTC	CASSTSQETQYF
TRBD2	TRBV3-1	TRBJ2-5	.	TGTGCCAGCAGCAGCTTTGGGTTAGCGGGGCAAGAGACCCAGTACTTC	CASSSFGLAGQETQYF
TRBD1	TRBV12-3/TRBV12-4	TRBJ2-2	.	TGTGCCAGCAGTTGGACGGACAGGGGCATCGGGGAGCTGTTTTTT	CASSWTDRGIGELFF
TRBD2	TRBV28	TRBJ2-5	once	TGTGCCAGCAGTTCCCCGGGACTACTACAAGAGACCCAGTACTTC	CASSSPGLLQETQYF
TRBD2	TRBV5-1	TRBJ2-2	.	TGCGCCAGCAGCGATACGACTAGCGGGGCCGGGGAGCTGTTTTTT	CASSDTTSGAGELFF
.	TRBV18	TRBJ1-2	.	TGTGCCAGCTACCCCCCAGAGAACTATGGCTACACCTTC	CASYPPENYGYTF
.	TRBV7-2	TRBJ1-1	.	TGTGCCAGCAGCGATGGACCGTTGAACACTGAAGCTTTCTTT	CASSDGPLNTEAFF
TRBD2	TRBV7-2	TRBJ2-5	many	TGTGCCAGCAGCTTAGTGGGACTAGCGGGGAATCAAGAGACCCAGTACTTC	CASSLVGLAGNQETQYF
.	TRBV4-1	TRBJ2-2	many	TGCGCCAGCAGCCAAGCCTACACCGGGGAGCTGTTTTTT	CASSQAYTGELFF
.	TRBV7-2	TRBJ2-3	few	TGTGCCAGCAGCTTTGGAGGGAGCACCCGCACAGATACGCAGTATTTT	CASSFGGSTRTDTQYF
.	TRBV7-3	TRBJ2-7	many	TGTGCCAGCAGTCCCGGGTCTAACTCCTACGAGCAGTACTTC	CASSPGSNSYEQYF
.	TRBV28	TRBJ2-2	.	TGTGCCAGCAGCCTACATAACACCGGGGAGCTGTTTTTT	CASSLHNTGELFF
TRBD2	TRBV11-2	TRBJ2-1	few	TGTGCCAGCAGCTTAGGGACTAGCGGGGGGGCCGAGCAGTTCTTC	CASSLGTSGGAEQFF
TRBD1	TRBV5-1	TRBJ2-3	few	TGCGCCAGCAGGTCTGGGGACAGCGCAGATACGCAGTATTTT	CASRSGDSADTQYF
.	TRBV5-4	TRBJ1-1	few	TGTGCCAGCAGCTTGTTGTCAGGGGACGTGGAAGCTTTCTTT	CASSLLSGDVEAFF
TRBD1	TRBV6-6	TRBJ2-2	few	TGTGCCGGGGGGACAGGCGACACCGGGGAGCTGTTTTTT	CAGGTGDTGELFF
.	TRBV12-3/TRBV12-4	TRBJ1-1	.	TGTGCCAGCAATTTCGGGATCAGCAGGGGCCTAACTGAAGCTTTCTTT	CASNFGISRGLTEAFF
TRBD1	TRBV7-2	TRBJ1-1	few	TGTGCCAGCAGCTTTGCTCGGGGGACAGGTGAAGCTTTCTTT	CASSFARGTGEAFF
TRBD2	TRBV6-5	TRBJ2-3	many	TGTGCCAGCAGTTACTCGACTAGCGTACTCACAGATACGCAGTATTTT	CASSYSTSVLTDTQYF
.	TRBV5-5	TRBJ2-2	many	TGTGCCAGCAGATGGGACTGGAACACCGGGGAGCTGTTTTTT	CASRWDWNTGELFF